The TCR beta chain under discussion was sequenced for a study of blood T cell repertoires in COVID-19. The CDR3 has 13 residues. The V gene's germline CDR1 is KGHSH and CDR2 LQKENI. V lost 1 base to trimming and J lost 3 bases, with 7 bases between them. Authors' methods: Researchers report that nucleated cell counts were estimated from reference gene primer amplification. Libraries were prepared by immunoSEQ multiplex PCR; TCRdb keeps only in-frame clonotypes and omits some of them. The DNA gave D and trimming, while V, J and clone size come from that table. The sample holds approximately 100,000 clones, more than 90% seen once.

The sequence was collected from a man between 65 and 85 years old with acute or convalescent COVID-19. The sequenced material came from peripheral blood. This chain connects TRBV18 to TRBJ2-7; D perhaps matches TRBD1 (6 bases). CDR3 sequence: CASSPLDSYEQYF. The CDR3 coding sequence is TGTGCCAGCTCACCACTGGACAGCTACGAGCAGTACTTC.